The rows below give T cell receptor beta chains drawn from one sample of a study of technical replicates of blood from a handful of donors. Libraries were prepared by immunoSEQ multiplex PCR; TCRdb keeps only in-frame clonotypes and omits some of them. The sample consists of about 94,000 clones, 95% of them appearing once. Sequencing used T cells isolated from PBMCs. These receptors were taken from a human donor in good health. Each CDR3 is given with its conserved first and last residue. The order of the fields is V gene, D gene, clone size, J gene, CDR3 DNA, CDR3 protein. A D gene is named only where the DNA matches it firmly. Size values are once, few and many counts, or a class for expanded clones, and some rows have none.

TRBV25-1	.	.	TRBJ1-2	TGTGCCAGCAGTGAGGGCGGGTCGTACTATGGCTACACCTTC	CASSEGGSYYGYTF
TRBV7-6	TRBD1	.	TRBJ2-7	TGTGCCAGCAGCCCCGGGACAGGGACCTACGAGCAGTACTTC	CASSPGTGTYEQYF
TRBV13	.	.	TRBJ2-7	TGTGCCAGCAGCGACAGAGCCTACGAGCAGTACTTC	CASSDRAYEQYF
TRBV6-1	TRBD2	.	TRBJ2-7	TGTGCCAGCAGGGAAGGACTAGCGGGATCTCACGAGCAGTACTTC	CASREGLAGSHEQYF
TRBV4-1	.	.	TRBJ1-6	TGCGCCAGCAGCCAAGGGGTCAGCAGGGGTAATTCACCCCTCCACTTT	CASSQGVSRGNSPLHF
TRBV14	.	.	TRBJ2-5	TGTGCCAGCAGCCAAGTTGGAGGACTACTCGGGACCCAGTACTTC	CASSQVGGLLGTQYF
TRBV28	.	once	TRBJ2-1	TGTGCCAGCAGTTTCGTAGGGGTGTTCTCCTACAATGAGCAGTTCTTC	CASSFVGVFSYNEQFF
TRBV9	.	.	TRBJ2-7	TGTGCCAGCAGCTCCCCCGGGGCAGGGGCCTCCTACGAGCAGTACTTC	CASSSPGAGASYEQYF
TRBV14	TRBD2	.	TRBJ2-5	TGTGCCAGCCGGGGCGGGGGAGAGACCCAGTACTTC	CASRGGGETQYF
TRBV4-2	TRBD2	.	TRBJ2-2	TGTGCCAGCAGCCCTCTCGGACTAGCGCTTAACACCGGGGAGCTGTTTTTT	CASSPLGLALNTGELFF
TRBV4-1	.	.	TRBJ1-4	TGCGCCAGCAGCACCAGACGGGCGGAGGCAACTAATGAAAAACTGTTTTTT	CASSTRRAEATNEKLFF
TRBV7-9	.	.	TRBJ1-5	TGTGCCAGCAGCTTAGGAGGCTATCAGCCCCAGCATTTT	CASSLGGYQPQHF
TRBV20-1	TRBD2	once	TRBJ2-1	TGCAGTGCCCCGGGACTAATCCAGTTCTTC	CSAPGLIQFF
TRBV28	.	.	TRBJ2-1	TGTGCCAGCAGTTTGCAGGAGGGAATTGAGTTCTTC	CASSLQEGIEFF